This entry is about one T cell receptor (beta chain). Its antigen remains unidentified. This sample stems from a study of T-cell reconstitution after alpha-beta-depleted transplantation in children. General study results and limits: Most T-cell counts and diversity one year after the transplant came from T cells that were newly produced.

A TCRbeta library incorporating unique molecular identifiers was prepared. TCRdb reprocessed the PCR reads with MiXCR, giving one entry per CDR3 protein. The sample lists 250,000 to 400,000 distinct CDR3 sequences, about a quarter occurring once. V shed 7 bases and J 0 bases; nucleotides not matched to a gene: 9. The CDR3 length is 16 residues. The germline gives CDR1 SNHLY, CDR2 FYNNEI. This chain connects TRBV2 to TRBJ2-1; 7 positions match TRBD2. The source is a male patient younger than 18 who had a stem cell transplant for acute lymphoblastic leukemia, so the T cells may come from the graft donor. The sample was PBMCs, mostly from graft donor cells, taken 180 days after TCRalphabeta/CD19-depleted stem cell transplant. The CDR3 reads CASIRTRLSSYNEQFF. The CDR3 coding sequence is TGTGCCAGCATCCGGACTAGGTTAAGCTCCTACAATGAGCAGTTCTTC.